The 20 T cell receptor beta chains reported below all come from one sample, sequenced in a study of cytomegalovirus exposure and HLA in healthy donors. It was with 60 Vbeta and 13 Jbeta primers that the PCR ran. Measured with immunoSEQ multiplex PCR; TCRdb has only the in-frame clones, and not every one. The table lists 120,000 or so clones, over 65% of them singletons. Sequencing input: PBMCs. The source of these receptors is a man aged 35 to 55 in good health and CMV-seropositive.

The chain has TRBV19 and TRBJ1-1; 9 bases match TRBD1. V shed 5 bases, J shed 6 bases, and the junction held 4 bases outside the gene matches. The CDR3 length is 13 residues. Per germline, CDR1 LNHDA and CDR2 SQIVND (reference sequence). CDR3 DNA: TGTGCCAGTAGTCGGGACAGGGCGCCTGAAGCTTTCTTT. It encodes CASSRDRAPEAFF.

The chain is built from TRBV2 and TRBJ2-7, with D maybe TRBD1 (5 bases). Trimming removed 7 bases from V and 5 bases from J, with 12 bases in between. CDR1 is SNHLY, CDR2 FYNNEI, per germline. The CDR3 is 12 amino acids. Here the CDR3 DNA reads TGTGCCAGCAAGGGCAGGGTCCACGAGCAGTACTTC. Its protein product is CASKGRVHEQYF.

Only a few counts were recorded for this clone. V usage is TRBV25-1 and J usage is TRBJ2-6; D is possibly TRBD1 (5 bases). Germline V lookup: CDR1 MGHDK, CDR2 SYGVNS. The length of the CDR3 is 15 residues. Trimming removed 6 bases from V and 2 bases from J, with 11 bases in between. This CDR3 is CASSEDKTGANVLTF. CDR3 in DNA: TGTGCCAGCAGCGAGGACAAGACTGGGGCCAACGTCCTGACTTTC. The whole variable domain, filled in from reference TRBV25-1 and TRBJ2-6, reads EADIYQTPRYLVIGTGKKITLECSQTMGHDKMYWYQQDPGMELHLIHYSYGVNSTEKGDLSSESTVSRIRTEHFPLTLESARPSHTSQYLCASSEDKTGANVLTFGAGSRLTVL.

This clone was counted once. This sequence joins TRBV27 and TRBJ2-1, with D tentatively TRBD1 (6 bases). This CDR3 comprises 16 residues. Trimming shortened V by 6 bases and J by 0 bases, and 15 bases separated the two germline ends. The germline V gene encodes CDR1 MNHEY and CDR2 SMNVEV (reference sequence). The CDR3 loop is CASRSAGTSSYNEQFF. CDR3 in DNA: TGTGCCAGCAGGTCAGCCGGGACAAGCTCCTACAATGAGCAGTTCTTC.

The rearrangement joins TRBV4-3 to TRBJ2-3, with D possibly TRBD2 on 7 matching bases. The CDR3 covers 16 residues. V was clipped by 0 bases and J by 2 bases, with 12 bases between them. Germline-derived CDR1 and CDR2 are LGHNA and YSLEER. As DNA, the CDR3 is TGCGCCAGCAGCCAAGAGGGGGGGGCTTACACAGATACGCAGTATTTT. Residues: CASSQEGGAYTDTQYF.

The chain recombines TRBV7-2 with TRBJ2-1, with D possibly matching TRBD2 (6 bases). Germline lookup yields CDR1 SGHTA and CDR2 FQGNSA. Trimming took off 6 bases at V and 9 bases at J, with 15 bases between the two ends. CDR3 size: 13 residues. CDR3 DNA: TGTGCCAGCAGTCGCCGGGGGAGGAGTGAGCAGTTCTTC. Encoded protein: CASSRRGRSEQFF.

The chain links TRBV19 to TRBJ2-4; weak D call: TRBD1 (6 bases). Germline V gives CDR1 LNHDA, CDR2 SQIVND (reference sequence). Trimming pared 3 bases from V and 0 bases from J, leaving 18 bases between. The CDR3 contains 18 residues. The chain's CDR3 is CASSMGTNSVLAKNIQYF. CDR3 nucleotides: TGTGCCAGTAGTATGGGGACAAATAGCGTTTTAGCCAAAAACATTCAGTACTTC.

The rearrangement joins TRBV4-1 to TRBJ1-6, with D uncertain. The germline V and J ends were trimmed by 4 bases and 8 bases, with 6 bases remaining between them. CDR3 size: 12 residues. Looked up from germline, CDR1 is MGHRA and CDR2 is YSYEKL. CDR3 region: CASSPQYSPLHF. As DNA, the CDR3 is TGCGCCAGCAGCCCACAGTATTCACCCCTCCACTTT.

J is TRBJ2-2 and V is TRBV29-1, with D perhaps matching TRBD1 (5 bases). In germline, CDR1 is SQVTM, CDR2 ANQGSEA. This CDR3 has 15 residues. V was shortened by 4 bases and J by 8 bases, with 20 bases between the two germline ends. Here the CDR3 reads CSVGGAALTGGELFF. For the CDR3, the DNA is TGCAGCGTTGGTGGGGCGGCTCTAACTGGTGGGGAGCTGTTTTTT.

J is TRBJ1-1 and V is TRBV9; D may be TRBD1 (6 bases). V shed 4 bases and J shed 11 bases, with 24 bases lying between them. The CDR3 loop spans 15 amino acids. CDR1 and CDR2 from the germline V gene are SGDLS and YYNGEE. The CDR3 sequence: CASSPGDRGGVGAFF. DNA for the CDR3: TGTGCCAGCAGCCCTGGAGACAGAGGGGGGGTAGGTGCTTTCTTT.

The chain has TRBV10-3 and TRBJ1-1; 7 bases fit TRBD1. CDR1 ENHRY and CDR2 SYGVKD come from the germline V gene. Trimming cost V 7 bases and J 3 bases; bases outside gene matches: 8. The CDR3 is 14 amino acids. This CDR3 is CAITLTGYYTEAFF. For the CDR3, the DNA is TGTGCCATCACCCTGACAGGGTATTACACTGAAGCTTTCTTT.

CDR3 amino acids: CASSLRVSNQPQHF. CDR3 in DNA: TGTGCCAGCAGCCTCCGGGTTAGCAATCAGCCCCAGCATTTT. The V call is TRBV5-4, the J call TRBJ1-5; D not resolved. CDR1 and CDR2 from the germline V gene are SGHNT and YYREEE (reference sequence). The CDR3 runs to 14 residues. The germline V and J ends were trimmed by 4 bases and 0 bases, with 8 bases remaining between them.

The table lists this clone with a few counts. J is TRBJ2-1 and V is TRBV7-2; 8 bases map to TRBD2. The CDR3 is 14 residues long. With 2 bases clipped from V and 10 bases from J, the junction kept 7 bases outside the gene matches. The V gene's germline CDR1 is SGHTA and CDR2 FQGNSA. In DNA form, the CDR3 reads TGTGCCAGCAGCTTACAGCGGGGGACCAGGGAGCAGTTCTTC. Its protein product is CASSLQRGTREQFF.

The chain has TRBV11-2 and TRBJ1-2; weak D call: TRBD1 (6 bases). The ends were cut back, 5 bases at V and 3 bases at J, with 10 bases in the middle. The CDR3 runs 13 residues. CDR1 and CDR2 from the germline V gene are SGHAT and FQNNGV. This CDR3 reads CASSPSGDYGYTF. In DNA form, the CDR3 reads TGTGCCAGCAGCCCCTCAGGGGACTATGGCTACACCTTC.

The V and J genes are TRBV11-2 and TRBJ1-1, with a possible D match to TRBD1 (5 bases). Trimming stripped 4 bases from V and 4 bases from J, with 10 bases between. The germline gives CDR1 SGHAT, CDR2 FQNNGV. CDR3 length: 13 amino acids. CDR3 nucleotides: TGTGCCAGCAGCTCGGACATGGGCACTGAAGCTTTCTTT. Encoded protein: CASSSDMGTEAFF.

This clone was detected only a few times. The chain has TRBV2 and TRBJ2-1; TRBD1 aligns across 8 bases. The CDR3 spans 13 residues. CDR1 SNHLY and CDR2 FYNNEI come from the germline V gene. V was clipped by 10 bases and J by 8 bases; unmatched bases: 10. In DNA form, the CDR3 reads TGTGCCACAAGGGACAGGTCGATCTATGAGCAGTTCTTC. Protein product: CATRDRSIYEQFF.

The chain links TRBV6-1 to TRBJ1-2, with TRBD1 matching 7 bases. Trimming removed 5 bases from V and 2 bases from J; junction bases left unmatched: 5. There are 14 residues in the CDR3. The germline gives CDR1 MNHNS, CDR2 SASEGT. The CDR3 nucleotides are TGTGCCAGCAGTTGGGCAGGGGGAAACTATGGCTACACCTTC. It yields the protein CASSWAGGNYGYTF.

The chain joins TRBV7-9 to TRBJ1-2, with 7 bases matching TRBD1. The germline gives CDR1 SEHNR, CDR2 FQNEAQ (reference sequence). Trimming cost V 6 bases and J 6 bases; bases outside gene matches: 7. The CDR3 sequence is 13 residues long. The CDR3: CASSPTGDHGYTF. DNA of the CDR3: TGTGCCAGCAGTCCCACAGGGGATCATGGCTACACCTTC.

J is TRBJ2-7 and V is TRBV28, with 10 bases identical to TRBD1. The V segment lost 3 bases and the J segment 2 bases; nucleotides outside the gene matches: 4. Germline values: CDR1 MDHEN, CDR2 SYDVKM. The CDR3 length is 15 residues. As DNA, the CDR3 is TGTGCCAGCAGTTTCGGACAGGGGGTTACCTACGAGCAGTACTTC. Translating gives CASSFGQGVTYEQYF.

This chain links TRBV29-1 with TRBJ2-6; D ambiguous. Trimming left V 6 bases short and J 0 bases short, with 12 bases between. Germline V gene data show CDR1 as SQVTM and CDR2 as ANQGSEA. The length of the CDR3 is 15 residues. The CDR3 DNA reads TGCAGCGTCGCAGTACAGAGCTCTGGGGCCAACGTCCTGACTTTC. This gives the protein CSVAVQSSGANVLTF.